This T cell receptor beta chain was retrieved from a study of Graves' ophthalmopathy and Graves' hyperthyroidism. The overall study: By definition, stable hyperthyroidism involved no ophthalmopathy within 18 months of follow-up. Study-wide points: Ophthalmopathy cases were distinguished from stable hyperthyroidism by a 13-signature model, reaching around 88% sensitivity and 81.08% specificity.

In its sample, this clonotype was seen many times. Its specificity is not known. Amplification of TCR beta CDR3 regions used RNA transcripts. First-round RT-PCR employed HTBI primers, with a second-round multiplex PCR after it. From the multiplex PCR reads, TCRdb called clonotypes with MiXCR, one entry per CDR3 protein. The top ten clones hold around 4.6% of a sample with about 500,000 distinct CDR3 sequences, 35% to 40% of them seen once. The sample consisted of peripheral blood or thyroid tissue (not recorded which). The sequence came from an adult man with Graves' hyperthyroidism.

The CDR3 coding sequence is TGCAGTGCTAGAGTTGACAGGAGGAACACCGGGGAGCTGTTTTTT. Protein sequence: CSARVDRRNTGELFF. This chain connects TRBV20-1 to TRBJ2-2; perhaps TRBD1 as D (6 bases). CDR3 size: 15 residues. From germline, CDR1 is DFQATT and CDR2 SNEGSKA (reference sequence). V gave up 1 base and J gave up 1 base, with 10 bases separating them.